The rows below give T cell receptor beta chains drawn from one sample of a study of cytomegalovirus exposure and HLA in healthy donors. Using immunoSEQ multiplex PCR, the repertoire was profiled, and TCRdb retains in-frame clones only, with some absent. The sample includes around 25,000 clones. The sequenced sample was PBMCs. The origin of the receptors is a male donor in good health and CMV-seropositive. Both conserved end residues are part of each CDR3. The order of the fields is J gene, V gene, clone size, D gene, CDR3 protein, CDR3 DNA. D genes are given only for firm matches. Size tells how often a clone was seen (once, few, many) or the class of an expanded clone, and some rows leave it out.

TRBJ1-5,TRBV11-2,.,.,CASSLRGAQPQHF,TGTGCCAGCAGCCTCCGGGGGGCTCAGCCCCAGCATTTT
TRBJ1-5,TRBV15,.,.,CATSVETGNQPQHF,TGTGCCACCAGCGTAGAGACAGGCAATCAGCCCCAGCATTTT
TRBJ1-4,TRBV28,.,.,CASTLGRGGEKLFF,TGTGCCAGCACCCTGGGGAGGGGTGGTGAAAAACTGTTTTTT
TRBJ1-1,TRBV5-1,.,TRBD1,CASSLAPGQGARTEAFF,TGCGCCAGCAGCTTGGCGCCGGGACAGGGGGCTAGGACTGAAGCTTTCTTT
TRBJ1-1,TRBV7-2,.,.,CASSLAGIMNTEAFF,TGTGCCAGCAGCTTAGCTGGCATTATGAACACTGAAGCTTTCTTT
TRBJ1-6,TRBV30,.,TRBD1,CAGIYTGGYNSPLHF,TGTGCCGGCATTTACACAGGGGGATATAATTCACCCCTCCACTTT
TRBJ1-1,TRBV6-6,.,.,CASSFGGARVEAFF,TGTGCCAGCAGTTTTGGGGGGGCCAGAGTTGAAGCTTTCTTT
TRBJ2-1,TRBV9,.,.,CASSVGVAYNEQFF,TGTGCCAGCAGCGTAGGGGTAGCGTACAATGAGCAGTTCTTC
TRBJ2-2,TRBV9,.,TRBD1,CASSPRTGYVPGELFF,TGTGCCAGCAGCCCCCGGACAGGGTACGTTCCCGGGGAGCTGTTTTTT
TRBJ1-2,TRBV29-1,.,TRBD1,CSVERTGRGYTF,TGCAGCGTTGAACGGACAGGGCGAGGCTACACCTTC
TRBJ1-1,TRBV18,.,.,CASSPNPDEAFF,TGTGCCAGCTCACCAAACCCAGATGAAGCTTTCTTT
TRBJ1-2,TRBV19,.,TRBD1,CASSEQGWYGYTF,TGTGCCAGTAGTGAACAGGGGTGGTATGGCTACACCTTC
TRBJ1-5,TRBV19,.,TRBD1,CATTGDNQPQHF,TGTGCCACCACAGGGGATAATCAGCCCCAGCATTTT
TRBJ2-5,TRBV14,.,TRBD2,CASSLTTGGGQETQYF,TGTGCCAGCAGCCTCACCACGGGAGGGGGCCAAGAGACCCAGTACTTC
TRBJ1-4,TRBV25-1,.,.,CASGEYREYNEKLFF,TGTGCCAGCGGGGAATACAGGGAATACAATGAAAAACTGTTTTTT
TRBJ2-1,TRBV6-1,.,TRBD1,CASSRTGMNEQFF,TGTGCCAGCAGTAGGACAGGTATGAATGAGCAGTTCTTC
TRBJ2-2,TRBV28,.,TRBD2,CASSQGLAGAGELFF,TGTGCCAGCAGCCAGGGACTAGCGGGGGCCGGGGAGCTGTTTTTT
TRBJ1-1,TRBV9,.,TRBD1,CASSARDRDSIMNTEAFF,TGTGCCAGCAGCGCCCGGGACAGGGACTCGATAATGAACACTGAAGCTTTCTTT
TRBJ2-7,TRBV19,.,TRBD1,CASSPRQGNYEQYF,TGTGCCAGTAGCCCTCGACAGGGGAATTACGAGCAGTACTTC
TRBJ2-1,TRBV30,.,TRBD1,CAWSPGQGFHEQFF,TGTGCCTGGAGTCCGGGACAGGGTTTCCATGAGCAGTTCTTC
TRBJ1-2,TRBV19,.,.,CASSSTGYGYTF,TGTGCCAGTAGTTCCACAGGCTATGGCTACACCTTC
TRBJ1-3,TRBV19,.,TRBD1,CASSMQGVISGNTIYF,TGTGCCAGTAGTATGCAGGGGGTGATATCTGGAAACACCATATATTTT
TRBJ2-7,TRBV11-2,.,.,CASSLRTGEQYF,TGTGCCAGCAGCTTAAGGACGGGAGAGCAGTACTTC
TRBJ2-3,TRBV28,.,TRBD1,CATDGIRQGTDTQYF,TGTGCCACCGACGGAATCCGACAGGGAACAGATACGCAGTATTTT
TRBJ1-2,TRBV19,.,TRBD1,CASSPTGGNYGYTF,TGTGCCAGCTCCCCGACAGGGGGTAACTATGGCTACACCTTC
TRBJ1-5,TRBV19,.,.,CASSSLDSQGQPQHF,TGTGCCAGTAGTTCCCTGGACAGCCAAGGTCAGCCCCAGCATTTT
TRBJ2-7,TRBV7-8,medium-sized,.,CASSLASQTEDTYSYEQYF,TGTGCCAGCAGCTTAGCCAGCCAGACAGAAGACACCTACTCCTACGAGCAGTACTTC
TRBJ2-3,TRBV5-6,.,.,CASSLGTSTDTQYF,TGTGCCAGCAGCTTGGGGACTAGCACAGATACGCAGTATTTT
TRBJ1-1,TRBV10-3,.,TRBD1,CAIEGTGKTEAFF,TGTGCCATCGAGGGGACAGGGAAGACTGAAGCTTTCTTT
TRBJ1-1,TRBV19,.,TRBD1,CASSIDWDSPIEAFF,TGTGCCAGTAGTATAGATTGGGACAGCCCTATTGAAGCTTTCTTT
TRBJ1-4,TRBV6-1,.,.,CASTLSGGWEEKLFF,TGTGCCAGCACACTAAGCGGGGGCTGGGAGGAAAAACTGTTTTTT
TRBJ2-7,TRBV7-9,.,TRBD2,CASSFLLAGSYEQYF,TGTGCCAGCAGCTTCCTATTAGCGGGGTCCTACGAGCAGTACTTC
TRBJ1-1,TRBV4-1,.,.,CASSGELTEAFF,TGCGCCAGCTCCGGGGAGCTCACTGAAGCTTTCTTT
TRBJ1-5,TRBV7-8,.,.,CASSSQNQPQHF,TGTGCCAGCAGCTCCCAGAATCAGCCCCAGCATTTT
TRBJ2-5,TRBV7-8,.,.,CASSFTTYLGNF,TGTGCCAGCAGCTTCACGACCTACCTCGGGAACTTC
TRBJ1-5,TRBV10-1,.,.,CASTVPTLNSNQPQHF,TGCGCCAGCACGGTCCCAACCCTCAATAGCAATCAGCCCCAGCATTTT
TRBJ2-1,TRBV11-2,.,TRBD1,CASSPGTGGNYEQFF,TGTGCCAGCAGCCCGGGGACAGGGGGGAACTATGAGCAGTTCTTC
TRBJ2-7,TRBV9,.,TRBD1,CASSARDRGYEQYF,TGTGCCAGCAGCGCCCGGGACAGGGGTTACGAGCAGTACTTC
TRBJ1-1,TRBV7-9,.,.,CASRQEGVTEAFF,TGTGCCAGCAGGCAAGAAGGGGTCACTGAAGCTTTCTTT
TRBJ1-2,TRBV2,.,.,CAIPRAGAGYTF,TGTGCAATTCCTCGGGCAGGGGCTGGCTACACCTTC
TRBJ2-7,TRBV19,.,TRBD1,CASGTDSTYEQYF,TGTGCCAGTGGGACAGACAGTACCTACGAGCAGTACTTC
TRBJ2-7,TRBV30,.,TRBD1,CALVDRGVGEQYF,TGTGCCTTGGTGGACAGGGGAGTGGGCGAGCAGTACTTC
TRBJ1-5,TRBV7-2,.,.,CASSGEGYQPQHF,TGTGCCAGCAGCGGCGAGGGATATCAGCCCCAGCATTTT
TRBJ2-7,TRBV28,.,TRBD1,CASSSPLGQGGYEQYF,TGTGCCAGCAGTTCCCCCCTGGGACAGGGTGGCTACGAGCAGTACTTC
TRBJ2-1,TRBV7-9,.,.,CASSLDGSQGNEQFF,TGTGCCAGCAGCTTAGACGGGAGCCAGGGCAATGAGCAGTTCTTC
TRBJ1-5,TRBV2,.,.,CASTLDSGDQPQHF,TGTGCCAGCACCCTGGACAGTGGAGATCAGCCCCAGCATTTT
TRBJ2-2,TRBV9,.,.,CASSVSQPPSGELFF,TGTGCCAGCAGCGTATCACAGCCCCCCAGCGGGGAGCTGTTTTTT
TRBJ1-4,TRBV2,.,TRBD1,CASSLQGQGLQKLFF,TGTGCCAGCAGTTTACAGGGACAGGGCCTCCAAAAACTGTTTTTT
TRBJ1-6,TRBV6-5,.,TRBD1,CASSASGQGRTPLHF,TGTGCCAGCAGTGCCTCGGGACAGGGAAGGACACCCCTCCACTTT
TRBJ2-2,TRBV4-1,.,TRBD1,CASKHSDRGTGELFF,TGCGCCAGTAAGCATTCGGACAGGGGGACCGGGGAGCTGTTTTTT
TRBJ1-6,TRBV7-4,.,.,CASSLRFGASSYNSPLHF,TGTGCCAGCAGCTTAAGGTTTGGGGCAAGCTCCTATAATTCACCCCTCCACTTT
TRBJ1-3,TRBV5-1,.,.,CASSLYSPGNTIYF,TGCGCCAGCAGCTTGTATAGTCCTGGAAACACCATATATTTT
TRBJ1-1,TRBV9,.,.,CASSVDGEGTEAFF,TGTGCCAGCAGCGTCGACGGAGAGGGCACTGAAGCTTTCTTT
TRBJ2-7,TRBV13,.,TRBD2,CASSSGTSRHEQYF,TGTGCCAGCAGCTCCGGGACTAGCCGACACGAGCAGTACTTC
TRBJ2-7,TRBV28,.,TRBD1,CASRNTGTGLAGEQYF,TGTGCCAGCAGAAACACCGGGACAGGACTCGCGGGCGAGCAGTACTTC